These 8 T cell receptor beta chains share one sample of origin, sequenced in a study of T cells in Graves' hyperthyroidism and ophthalmopathy. The CDR3 regions of TCR beta were amplified from RNA transcripts. TCR CDR3 regions were first amplified by RT-PCR with HTBI primers. Each CDR3 protein is one row after TCRdb ran MiXCR on the multiplex PCR reads. This sample has around 440,000 distinct CDR3 sequences; around 16% occur once, and the top ten carry around an eighth. The specimen was blood. The source is a young woman with Graves' hyperthyroidism.

Ten or more counts support this clonotype. The CDR3 loop reads CSASSGWYQETQYF. CDR3 nucleotides: TGCAGTGCTAGTAGCGGTTGGTACCAAGAGACCCAGTACTTC. This chain links TRBV20-1 with TRBJ2-5; the D gene is possibly TRBD2 (6 bases). The CDR3 loop spans 14 amino acids. Between the trimmed V and J ends, which lost 3 bases and 0 bases, there was a span of 11 bases. The germline gives CDR1 DFQATT, CDR2 SNEGSKA (reference sequence).

In regard to this clonotype: Possible read error: a much larger clone is one base away. The chain combines TRBV6-1 with TRBJ2-1, with a weak D call TRBD2 (7 bases). V was trimmed by 7 bases and J by 4 bases, leaving 23 bases between them. CDR3 length equals 17 residues. Germline V gene data show CDR1 as MNHNS and CDR2 as SASEGT. The CDR3 bases are TGTGCCAGCAAATCACAGGCGATGGGAGGGGGGTACAATGAGCAGTTCTTC. Residues: CASKSQAMGGGYNEQFF.

The chain carries TRBV27 and TRBJ1-6, with D unresolved. V lost 2 bases, J lost 11 bases, and 13 bases lay in between. The CDR3 length is 14 residues. Looked up from germline, CDR1 is MNHEY and CDR2 is SMNVEV (reference sequence). CDR3 region: CASSLVLRRTPLHF. DNA of the CDR3: TGTGCCAGCAGTTTAGTCCTTAGGAGGACACCCCTCCACTTT.

This clonotype appeared a single time. Relative to the germline gene, one junction end is altered; a read error may explain this. This chain joins TRBV6-5 and TRBJ2-1; 8 bases are shared with TRBD2. This CDR3 comprises 15 residues. CDR1 MNHEY and CDR2 SVGAGI come from the germline V gene. DNA for the CDR3: TGTGCCAGCAGTTACGGCCCGGGGGGGAAGAATGGGCAGTTCTTC. Protein: CASSYGPGGKNGQFF.

The chain uses TRBV20-1 and TRBJ2-5, with 9 nucleotides matching TRBD2. Germline assignment: CDR1 DFQATT and CDR2 SNEGSKA (reference sequence). The CDR3 is 15 residues long. V dropped 1 base and J dropped 13; count of bases not matched to a gene: 16. As DNA, the CDR3 is TGCAGTGCTAGAGGGGTTAAAGCGGGGGGCCCCAGTTGGTACTTC. It translates to CSARGVKAGGPSWYF.

This clonotype was picked up many times. The chain uses TRBV28 and TRBJ2-1, with 14 nucleotides matching TRBD2. J lost 9 bases, V lost 6 bases, and 7 bases had no gene match. The germline V gene encodes CDR1 MDHEN and CDR2 SYDVKM. The CDR3 totals 15 residues. CDR3 region: CASSRMGLAGVEQFF. The CDR3 DNA reads TGTGCCAGCAGCCGAATGGGACTAGCGGGAGTTGAGCAGTTCTTC.

This clonotype was recorded at least ten times. CDR3: CASSQFSEGGSPLHF. The DNA of the CDR3 is TGTGCCAGCAGCCAATTTTCGGAGGGGGGTTCACCCCTCCACTTT. The rearrangement joins TRBV3-1 to TRBJ1-6; possible D gene TRBD1, 6 bases. The CDR3 has 15 amino acids. V was clipped by 2 bases and J by 9 bases, with 14 bases between them. From germline, CDR1 is LGHDT and CDR2 YNNKEL (reference sequence).

This clonotype was seen only a few times. CDR3 sequence reads: CATSDFRTARRDEQYF. CDR3 nucleotide sequence: TGTGCCACCAGTGATTTCCGGACTGCCCGGCGGGACGAGCAGTACTTC. V gene TRBV24-1 combines with J gene TRBJ2-7; D is possibly TRBD2 (5 bases). V was cut by 1 base and J by 5 bases, with 17 bases left in between. Germline V gives CDR1 KGHDR, CDR2 SFDVKD. CDR3 length: 16 residues.